The rows below give T cell receptor beta chains drawn from one sample of a study of control samples from healthy donors and cancer patients. This table comes from immunoSEQ multiplex PCR, and its TCRdb copy is limited to in-frame clones, with some not included. The sample comprises about 86,000 clones, 85% to 90% of which are singletons, and about 10% rests with the top ten. The sample comprised PBMCs. All receptors come from a woman between 50 and 59 years old with colorectal cancer. CDR3s include the opening cysteine and the closing phenylalanine or tryptophan. Each record gives: J gene, D gene, clone size, V gene, CDR3 protein, CDR3 DNA. D genes are given only for firm matches. The listing skips clone size in some rows; elsewhere it reads once, few, many or a size class.

TRBJ1-2,TRBD1,NA,TRBV7-9,CASSFTTGAKGYTF,TGTGCCAGCAGCTTCACGACAGGGGCTAAGGGCTACACCTTC
TRBJ2-2,NA,NA,TRBV21-1,CASSPPENGGLGELFF,TGTGCCAGCAGTCCCCCGGAGAACGGCGGGTTGGGGGAGCTGTTTTTT
TRBJ1-5,NA,once,TRBV6-4,CASIFIGGKNQPQHF,TGTGCCAGCATATTCATCGGGGGGAAAAATCAGCCCCAGCATTTT
TRBJ2-2,NA,NA,TRBV2,CASSWPNTGELFF,TGTGCCAGCAGTTGGCCTAACACCGGGGAGCTGTTTTTT
TRBJ1-3,NA,few,TRBV3-1/TRBV3-2,CASSGRAGNTIYF,TGTGCCAGCAGCGGGAGGGCTGGAAACACCATATATTTT
TRBJ2-3,TRBD1,NA,TRBV6-5,CASSYRTGATDTQYF,TGTGCCAGCAGTTACAGGACAGGGGCCACAGATACGCAGTATTTT
TRBJ1-2,TRBD1,NA,TRBV5-6,CASSLGRGHYGYTF,TGTGCCAGCAGCTTGGGCAGGGGGCACTATGGCTACACCTTC
TRBJ2-3,TRBD2,NA,TRBV5-1,CASSTAAGAMADTQYF,TGCGCCAGCAGCACGGCAGCGGGGGCCATGGCAGATACGCAGTATTTT
TRBJ2-1,TRBD1,NA,TRBV5-1,CASTPGQGLNEQFF,TGCGCCAGCACCCCAGGACAGGGGCTCAATGAGCAGTTCTTC
TRBJ1-2,NA,NA,TRBV24-1,CATSAAGSNYGYTF,TGTGCCACCAGCGCCGCGGGCTCTAACTATGGCTACACCTTC
TRBJ2-1,TRBD2,NA,TRBV6-5,CASRTGLGAYNEQFF,TGTGCCAGCAGGACGGGACTAGGTGCCTACAATGAGCAGTTCTTC
TRBJ2-2,NA,NA,TRBV7-8,CASVQVGSGELFF,TGTGCCAGCGTGCAAGTCGGGAGCGGGGAGCTGTTTTTT
TRBJ1-5,NA,NA,TRBV7-2,CASSLSSGNQPQHF,TGTGCCAGCAGCTTGTCCAGTGGCAATCAGCCCCAGCATTTT
TRBJ1-2,NA,NA,TRBV29-1,CSVRGGESYGYTF,TGCAGCGTTCGGGGAGGGGAAAGCTATGGCTACACCTTC
TRBJ2-2,NA,NA,TRBV7-3,CASSLEGTNTGELFF,TGTGCCAGCAGCTTAGAGGGTACGAACACCGGGGAGCTGTTTTTT
TRBJ1-1,NA,once,TRBV15,CATRSRNTEAFF,TGTGCCACCAGGAGCAGGAACACTGAAGCTTTCTTT
TRBJ2-5,TRBD2,once,TRBV5-6,CASSLARGGQETQYF,TGTGCCAGCAGCTTAGCGCGGGGGGGTCAAGAGACCCAGTACTTC
TRBJ1-1,NA,NA,TRBV12-3/TRBV12-4,CASSLTQGAEAFF,TGTGCCAGCAGTTTGACACAGGGCGCTGAAGCTTTCTTT
TRBJ1-2,NA,NA,TRBV29-1,CSVVSGPRGYTF,TGCAGCGTTGTATCAGGCCCGAGGGGCTACACCTTC
TRBJ1-1,NA,NA,TRBV3-1/TRBV3-2,CASSLGGSEAFF,TGTGCCAGCAGCCTAGGTGGGTCTGAAGCTTTCTTT
TRBJ1-1,NA,NA,TRBV7-4,CASSSRDGTGGTEAFF,TGTGCCAGCAGCTCCCGGGACGGAACGGGGGGGACTGAAGCTTTCTTT
TRBJ1-3,NA,NA,TRBV2,CASSDLGRAGPIYF,TGTGCCAGCAGTGATTTGGGCAGGGCAGGGCCCATATATTTT
TRBJ1-2,TRBD1,NA,TRBV6-2/TRBV6-3,CASSLGTGTRYGYTF,TGTGCCAGCAGTCTCGGGACAGGGACTAGGTATGGCTACACCTTC
TRBJ2-3,NA,NA,TRBV5-1,CASSLAEGPSWRISSDTQYF,TGCGCCAGCAGCTTGGCCGAAGGTCCTAGCTGGAGGATAAGTTCAGATACGCAGTATTTT
TRBJ2-1,TRBD1,NA,TRBV12-5,CASGGDRGAYNEQFF,TGTGCTAGTGGCGGGGACAGGGGGGCCTACAATGAGCAGTTCTTC
TRBJ1-2,NA,NA,TRBV12-3/TRBV12-4,CASSRQDNYGYTF,TGTGCCAGCAGTCGACAGGATAACTATGGCTACACCTTC
TRBJ2-2,TRBD2,NA,TRBV5-1,CASSLVGLAGATGELFF,TGCGCCAGCAGCTTGGTGGGGCTAGCGGGGGCCACCGGGGAGCTGTTTTTT
TRBJ2-2,NA,NA,TRBV4-3,CASSQDLPGVLAGELFF,TGCGCCAGCAGCCAAGATCTCCCCGGGGTTCTCGCCGGGGAGCTGTTTTTT
TRBJ2-3,TRBD2,NA,TRBV18,CASSVSGGRPDTQYF,TGTGCCAGCTCAGTGAGCGGGGGGCGCCCAGATACGCAGTATTTT
TRBJ1-5,NA,NA,TRBV7-8,CASSSRGGDSNQPQHF,TGTGCCAGCAGCTCTCGGGGGGGGGATAGCAATCAGCCCCAGCATTTT
TRBJ2-3,TRBD2,NA,TRBV18,CASSQAGYTDTQYF,TGTGCCAGCTCCCAAGCGGGATACACAGATACGCAGTATTTT
TRBJ1-2,TRBD1,NA,TRBV3-1/TRBV3-2,CASSPYRGGGYTF,TGTGCCAGCAGTCCTTACAGGGGGGGCGGCTACACCTTC
TRBJ2-2,NA,NA,TRBV10-1,CATATSPGELFF,TGCGCCACCGCGACTAGTCCCGGGGAGCTGTTTTTT
TRBJ2-2,NA,NA,TRBV28,CASLRMTGNTGELFF,TGTGCCAGCCTTAGGATGACAGGGAACACCGGGGAGCTGTTTTTT
TRBJ2-5,TRBD2,NA,TRBV5-1,CASSQLGTSGAETQYF,TGCGCCAGCAGCCAGCTTGGAACTAGCGGGGCAGAGACCCAGTACTTC
TRBJ2-1,NA,NA,TRBV3-1/TRBV3-2,CASSPSARGDYNEQFF,TGTGCCAGCAGCCCATCTGCCAGGGGGGATTACAATGAGCAGTTCTTC
TRBJ2-6,NA,NA,TRBV7-2,CASSLRGAASGANVLTF,TGTGCCAGCAGCCTGAGGGGGGCGGCTTCTGGGGCCAACGTCCTGACTTTC
TRBJ2-2,NA,once,TRBV5-1,CASSLVYSNTGELFF,TGCGCCAGCAGCTTGGTCTACTCGAACACCGGGGAGCTGTTTTTT
TRBJ1-1,NA,NA,TRBV28,CASIWSTPGDTEAFF,TGTGCCAGCATCTGGTCAACGCCTGGGGACACTGAAGCTTTCTTT
TRBJ2-3,TRBD2,NA,TRBV7-3,CASSSYGPGRTDTQYF,TGTGCCAGCAGCTCCTACGGACCCGGGAGGACAGATACGCAGTATTTT
TRBJ2-5,NA,NA,TRBV5-1,CASSLIPAGPTFQETQYF,TGCGCCAGCAGCTTAATTCCAGCGGGCCCGACCTTCCAAGAGACCCAGTACTTC
TRBJ1-3,NA,NA,TRBV3-1/TRBV3-2,CASSQSGFEGGNTIYF,TGTGCCAGCAGCCAATCAGGGTTCGAAGGAGGAAACACCATATATTTT
TRBJ1-5,TRBD1,NA,TRBV2,CASSETGFQPQHF,TGTGCCAGCAGTGAGACAGGGTTTCAGCCCCAGCATTTT
TRBJ1-1,NA,NA,TRBV10-1,CASAPGGNTEAFF,TGCGCCAGCGCGCCTGGGGGAAACACTGAAGCTTTCTTT
TRBJ1-5,NA,NA,TRBV6-6,CASRDGPSEAQPQHF,TGTGCCAGCAGGGACGGACCGTCTGAGGCTCAGCCCCAGCATTTT
TRBJ2-3,NA,NA,TRBV7-6,CASSLAGVVRGRTDTQYF,TGTGCCAGCAGCTTAGCAGGGGTGGTGAGGGGACGAACAGATACGCAGTATTTT